These 15 T cell receptor beta chains came from one sample sequenced in a study of T cell responses to AZD1222 COVID-19 vaccine. Some clones are missing from TCRdb's copy, which holds only in-frame ones; the method was immunoSEQ multiplex PCR. The data hold around 100,000 clones, with roughly 93% observed a single time. The sample in question was peripheral blood, obtained on day 0 of AZD1222 vaccination. These receptors were obtained from an adult in good health.

The CDR3 coding sequence is TGTGCCAGCAGTACCGCTCCGAACACTGAAGCTTTCTTT. It is translated as CASSTAPNTEAFF. The chain recombines TRBV12-3 or TRBV12-4 with TRBJ1-1; D gene uncertain. Trimming left V 5 bases short and J 1 base short, with 8 bases between. The CDR3 contains 13 residues.

A note on this clone: Other DNA sequences from this sample encode an identical CDR3 as well. The V call is TRBV3-1 (or the pseudogene TRBV3-2), the J call TRBJ2-7; D not resolved. This CDR3 is 12 amino acids long. Trimming cost V 0 bases and J 7 bases, with 7 bases left between them. Germline CDR1 reads LGHDT; CDR2 reads YNNKEL (reference sequence). This CDR3 is CASSQDVGEQYF. DNA for the CDR3: TGTGCCAGCAGCCAAGATGTCGGGGAGCAGTACTTC.

This chain joins TRBV28 and TRBJ1-6; 7 positions match TRBD1. V shed 6 bases, J shed 0 bases, and the junction held 8 bases outside the gene matches. Germline CDR1 is MDHEN and CDR2 is SYDVKM. The CDR3 is 17 residues long. The CDR3 DNA is TGTGCCAGCAGCCCGACAGGGTTGAGCTCCTATAATTCACCCCTCCACTTT. Its protein is CASSPTGLSSYNSPLHF. Filled out from reference TRBV28 and TRBJ1-6, the complete variable domain reads DVKVTQSSRYLVKRTGEKVFLECVQDMDHENMFWYRQDPGLGLRLIYFSYDVKMKEKGDIPEGYSVSREKKERFSLILESASTNQTSMYLCASSPTGLSSYNSPLHFGNGTRLTVT.

This rearrangement joins TRBV14 to TRBJ1-4; unclear D gene. In germline, CDR1 is SGHDN, CDR2 FVKESK. V was trimmed by 1 base and J by 7 bases, leaving 4 bases between them. The CDR3 has 12 amino acids. The CDR3 sequence is CASSQVGEKLFF. The CDR3 nucleotides are TGTGCCAGCAGCCAAGTGGGTGAAAAACTGTTTTTT.

In regard to this clone: Other DNA sequences in this sample translate to the same CDR3. This chain joins TRBV28 and TRBJ1-2; D ambiguous. The germline V gene has CDR1 MDHEN and CDR2 SYDVKM. The CDR3 contains 11 residues. Between the trimmed V and J ends, which lost 6 bases and 2 bases, there was a span of 4 bases. The CDR3 nucleotides read TGTGCCAGCAGCTCAAACTATGGCTACACCTTC. It codes for CASSSNYGYTF.

The CDR3, as DNA: TGTGCCAGCAGCTTGCTGACTAGCGGGAGAATCCCCCAGTTCTTC. Amino acids: CASSLLTSGRIPQFF. The genes are TRBV7-2 and TRBJ2-1; TRBD2 aligns across 12 bases. CDR3 length equals 15 residues. With V trimmed by 3 bases and J by 13 bases, 10 bases remained unmatched. Germline-derived CDR1 and CDR2 are SGHTA and FQGNSA.

The chain links TRBV9 to TRBJ2-1; tentatively, D is TRBD2 (6 bases). V was trimmed by 0 bases and J by 3 bases, leaving 10 bases between them. This CDR3 contains 15 residues. CDR1 is SGDLS and CDR2 is YYNGEE in the germline V gene. The CDR3 reads CASSVEGGFYNEQFF. In nucleotides, the CDR3 is TGTGCCAGCAGCGTAGAAGGAGGGTTCTACAATGAGCAGTTCTTC.

V gene TRBV11-2 combines with J gene TRBJ2-3; D call uncertain. This CDR3 has 14 residues. V was pared by 2 bases and J by 2 bases, with 8 bases between. Per the germline V gene, CDR1 is SGHAT and CDR2 is FQNNGV. The CDR3 spells CASSLPGPTDTQYF. CDR3 nucleotide sequence: TGTGCCAGCAGCTTACCAGGACCCACAGATACGCAGTATTTT.

This chain joins TRBV2 and TRBJ2-2; the match to TRBD2 covers 7 bases. The CDR3 has 13 residues. Germline V gives CDR1 SNHLY, CDR2 FYNNEI. Trimming took 6 bases from V and 5 from J; bases not matched to a gene: 3. The CDR3 is CASRTSLTGELFF. Written as DNA, the CDR3 is TGTGCCAGCAGGACTAGCCTTACCGGGGAGCTGTTTTTT.

The rearrangement uses TRBV9 and TRBJ1-4; maybe TRBD1 (5 bases). Germline CDR1 reads SGDLS; CDR2 reads YYNGEE. The CDR3 covers 14 residues. Trimming removed 3 bases at V and 8 bases at J, with 14 bases between. The CDR3 DNA reads TGTGCCAGCAGCGCCCGGGGGGGAGGCGAAAAACTGTTTTTT. Translated: CASSARGGGEKLFF.

As for this clone: Other DNA sequences in the same sample also yield this CDR3. The rearrangement uses TRBV7-2 and TRBJ2-2; D may be TRBD1 or TRBD2 (5 bases each). Germline-derived CDR1 and CDR2 are SGHTA and FQGNSA. V lost 1 base and J lost 2, with 11 bases in between. This CDR3 contains 16 residues. CDR3 amino acids: CASSLVSGANTGELFF. CDR3 nucleotide sequence: TGTGCCAGCAGCTTAGTTTCCGGGGCCAACACCGGGGAGCTGTTTTTT.

The chain recombines TRBV15 with TRBJ2-1; D call uncertain. The V gene lost 1 base and the J gene lost 3 bases, with 10 bases spanning the gap. The germline V gene has CDR1 LNHNV and CDR2 YYDKDF (reference sequence). This CDR3 contains 15 residues. For the CDR3, the DNA is TGTGCCACCAGCAGAGGGGGTTCTCTCTACAATGAGCAGTTCTTC. Translated, it gives CATSRGGSLYNEQFF.

The chain's CDR3 is CASSGQGAPSEKLFF. CDR3 sequence (DNA): TGTGCCAGCAGTGGGCAGGGGGCGCCTAGTGAAAAACTGTTTTTT. The chain recombines TRBV28 with TRBJ1-4, with TRBD1 matching over 8 bases. With V trimmed by 5 bases and J by 7 bases, 9 bases remained unmatched. Germline loops: CDR1 MDHEN, CDR2 SYDVKM. The CDR3 covers 15 residues.

The V and J genes are TRBV7-2 and TRBJ1-6, with 10 bases that match TRBD1. V was clipped by 8 bases and J by 7 bases; unmatched bases: 8. CDR1 is SGHTA and CDR2 is FQGNSA in the germline V gene. The CDR3 has 15 residues. CDR3 residues: CASFRGDRGNSPLHF. CDR3 sequence (DNA): TGTGCCAGCTTCAGGGGGGACAGGGGCAATTCACCCCTCCACTTT.

The rearrangement uses TRBV6-5 and TRBJ2-6; D not certain. The CDR3 sequence is 15 residues long. CDR1 MNHEY and CDR2 SVGAGI come from the germline V gene. V lost 6 bases, J lost 0 bases, and 9 bases lay in between. CDR3: CASSPKYSGANVLTF. The CDR3 DNA follows: TGTGCCAGCAGCCCCAAGTACTCTGGGGCCAACGTCCTGACTTTC.